The clone carrying this T cell receptor (beta chain) was counted only a few times. Its specificity is not known. This entry comes from a study of T-cell memory formation after mild COVID-19. Study-wide points: Nothing showed for sure that second-wave clones peaking on day 37 were SARS-CoV-2 specific. CD4+ bias marked clones expanding day 15 to 37, unlike balanced contracting clones. Some responding clones appeared in pre-infection memory, suggesting cross-reactive memory joined. Contracting CD4+ clones sat mainly in CM and EM; CD8+ in EMRA.

The junction had 17 bases not matched to a gene; V was cut back by 4 bases and J by 2 bases. The CDR3 covers 19 residues. Germline CDR1 reads MGHRA; CDR2 reads YSYEKL. Via MiXCR, TCRdb re-called the 5' RACE reads, giving one row per CDR3 protein. Found here are approximately 500,000 distinct CDR3 sequences, approximately 25% of them singletons; the top ten hold around 13%. V is TRBV4-1 and J is TRBJ1-2; 9 bases agree with TRBD1. Sequenced sample: PBMCs or a T cell subset sorted from them (not recorded which). This TCR was sampled from an adult woman who had mild COVID-19 (a few samples of this study predate the infection). Cell type and time point are not known. CDR3: CASSPSTPDRGWGNYGYTF. The CDR3 DNA reads TGCGCCAGCAGCCCTTCGACCCCTGACAGGGGGTGGGGGAACTATGGCTACACCTTC.